This T cell receptor (beta chain) originates from a study of cytomegalovirus exposure and HLA in healthy donors. Study-level information: The approximately 110 validation repertoires were reported in a later analysis to have been generated on the same platform as the 666 first-cohort repertoires. Findings of the study overall: According to reports, the classifier identified cytomegalovirus status with high specificity and sensitivity. Listed as cytomegalovirus-associated were more than 150 TCR beta chains.

With V trimmed by 3 bases and J by 8 bases, 4 bases remained unmatched. This CDR3 region has 15 residues. The germline gives CDR1 LNHDA, CDR2 SQIVND (reference sequence). Turning to this clone: Antigen specificity is unknown.

Some clones are missing from TCRdb's copy, which holds only in-frame ones; the method was immunoSEQ multiplex PCR. Counted here are 150,000 to 200,000 clones, approximately 80% occurring once; the ten biggest clones make up approximately 2%. The chain combines TRBV19 with TRBJ2-1; TRBD2 agrees at 13 bases. The specimen sequenced was PBMCs. This sequence was found in a man under 40 in good health and CMV-seropositive. The CDR3, as DNA: TGTGCCAGTAGTATGGGACTAGCGGGGTTCGATGAGCAGTTCTTC. Its protein is CASSMGLAGFDEQFF.